This T cell receptor beta chain was found in a study of identical twins. Study-level points and caveats: Among out-of-frame alpha sequences shared by twins, low generation probability occurred in excess. Where beta out-of-frame sequences were concerned, excess twin sharing was weaker. Instead of following the same donors, the conclusions were based on cross-sectional statistical analysis. It was out-of-frame TCR alpha sharing in monozygotic twins that models underestimated.

TCRdb independently ran MiXCR on the 5' RACE reads; one entry per CDR3 protein. The sample records roughly 290,000 distinct CDR3 sequences, approximately 8% being singletons. V shed 4 bases, J shed 4 bases, and the junction held 4 bases outside the gene matches. CDR1 and CDR2 (germline): SGHTA, FQGNSA. The CDR3 spans 14 residues. This clonotype was found a few times. Its specificity is unknown. These sequences were also reported in another study, on yellow fever vaccine responses in identical twins.

V gene TRBV7-2 combines with J gene TRBJ2-7; 10 nucleotides align to TRBD1. The TCR comes from a woman between 18 and 29 years old in good health. The source material was memory (CD45RO+) T cells sorted from blood. The CDR3 DNA reads as TGTGCCAGCAGCTCCCGGACAGGGGGATACGAGCAGTACTTC. This gives the protein CASSSRTGGYEQYF.